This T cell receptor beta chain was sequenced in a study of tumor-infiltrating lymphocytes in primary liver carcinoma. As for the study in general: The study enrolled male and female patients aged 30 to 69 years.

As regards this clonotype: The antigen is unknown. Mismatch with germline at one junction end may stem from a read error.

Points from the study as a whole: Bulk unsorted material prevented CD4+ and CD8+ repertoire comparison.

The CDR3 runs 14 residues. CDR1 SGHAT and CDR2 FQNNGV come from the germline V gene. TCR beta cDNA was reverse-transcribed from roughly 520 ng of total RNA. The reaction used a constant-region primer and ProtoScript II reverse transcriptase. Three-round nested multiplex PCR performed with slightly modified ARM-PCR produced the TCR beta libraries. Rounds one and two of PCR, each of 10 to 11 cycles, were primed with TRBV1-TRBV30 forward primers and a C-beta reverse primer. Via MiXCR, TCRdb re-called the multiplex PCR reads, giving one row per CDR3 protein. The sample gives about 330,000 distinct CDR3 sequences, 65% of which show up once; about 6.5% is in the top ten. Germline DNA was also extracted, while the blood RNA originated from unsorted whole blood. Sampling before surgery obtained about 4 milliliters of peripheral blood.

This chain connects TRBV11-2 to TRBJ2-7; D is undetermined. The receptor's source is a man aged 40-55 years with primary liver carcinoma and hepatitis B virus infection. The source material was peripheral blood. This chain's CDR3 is CAGSLVTTDYEQYF. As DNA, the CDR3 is TGTGCCGGCAGCTTAGTTACAACCGACTACGAGCAGTACTTC.